The 2 T cell receptor beta chains given below trace back to one sample, sequenced in a study of cytomegalovirus exposure and HLA in healthy donors. Primers included in the PCR were 60 Vbeta and 13 Jbeta primers. Sequencing was performed with immunoSEQ multiplex PCR; in TCRdb, only in-frame clones are kept and a portion is missing. Here the sample table reports about 53,000 clones. Sample: PBMCs. The receptors stem from a man younger than 30 in good health and CMV-seropositive.

The chain uses TRBV19 and TRBJ2-7, with 8 bases identical to TRBD2. This CDR3 region has 16 residues. V shed 8 bases and J 2 bases; nucleotides not matched to a gene: 14. The germline V gene encodes CDR1 LNHDA and CDR2 SQIVND (reference sequence). The CDR3 region has the DNA TGTGCCAGTCTCGAAGATAGCGGGATTTATCCCTACGAGCAGTACTTC. It specifies CASLEDSGIYPYEQYF.

Notes on this clone: Within the sample, other DNA sequences also encode this same CDR3. The chain links TRBV4-2 to TRBJ2-3; 7 bases line up with TRBD2. The CDR3 runs 11 residues. Trimming at V came to 8 bases and at J to 8 bases, leaving 4 bases not matched to a gene. The germline V gene encodes CDR1 LGHNA and CDR2 YNFKEQ. For the CDR3, the DNA is TGTGCCAGCTCCCCGGGAGGTACGCAGTATTTT. It is translated as CASSPGGTQYF.